The T cell receptor beta chain described here comes from a study of shared clonotypes between healthy human individuals (dated by TCRdb to 2018 to 2021). General notes on the study: A couple of women and three men aged 18 to 49 years were included in the cohort. For each donor, three plates each were used for CD4 naive and CD4 memory, two plates were used for CD8 naive, and one plate was used for CD8 memory. To estimate repertoire size and how much clonotypes are shared between individuals, the study performed deep sequencing of blood TCR repertoires from roughly five healthy adults. Different laboratories and diverse techniques were used to prepare libraries and sequence TCR repertoires, to increase sequencing depth and limit assay-specific biases. Between about 0.85 and 9.5 billion PBMCs per donor were obtained by leukapheresis. Paper-wide results and their limitations: Rarefaction of sorted-subset datasets indicated incomplete sequencing despite the large sequencing depth. Based on pairwise subsampling, the degree of clonotype sharing among donors was expected to be affected by sequencing depth. Compared with non-shared clonotypes, clonotypes shared by all four sorted-subset donors had higher generation probabilities. When a handful of donors were compared, the shared fraction of clonotypes was roughly 4.8% for naive CD4, around 4% for naive CD8, roughly 2.5% for memory CD4, and around 0.37% for memory CD8. The genetic and exposure-history diversity represented was limited by the small number of donors. Only blood was sampled, and tissue TCR repertoires likely differ from those in blood. Estimated clonotype richness was generally larger for naive than for memory subsets.

Between the V and J ends, shortened by 3 bases and 7 bases respectively, the junction contains 12 bases. CDR3 length: 14 amino acids, cysteine to phenylalanine. Only the CDR3 portion is preserved as DNA: 42 bases, with reading frame beginning at the first base. CDR1 and CDR2, per the germline V gene, are SNHLY and FYNNEI. Comment on this clone: The antigen it binds to is not known. No clone much larger than this one lies a single base away; base qualities are absent.

Using the deep immunoSEQ assay, multiplex PCR amplified TCR CDR3 regions from genomic DNA. Genomic DNA extracted from each cell subset was distributed evenly over all wells of several immunoSEQ 96-well plates, and each plate served as one replicate. For sorted subsets, each replicate PCR was loaded with approximately 190 ng genomic DNA, equivalent to 25,000 to 35,000 T cell genomes. The purified libraries were quantified using a Qubit 3.0 fluorometer, sized with a Bioanalyzer 2100, and then quantified again using the KAPA Library Quantification kit. Every immunoSEQ 96-well plate was sequenced on a dedicated single-read 150-cycle Illumina NextSeq 550 flow cell. Processing in the source paper ran as follows. Because only junctional sequences without quality scores were contained in the immunoSEQ output, filtering matching that applied to full-length reads could not be performed. Sequences were annotated with PyIR, a Python wrapper for IgBLAST v1.9, and V/J genes and CDR3 were assigned using IMGT germline references. Reads were removed for weak V/J assignments (E-value above 1e-6), missing CDR3, stop codons, out-of-frame junctions, or ambiguous translated residues. V3J clonotypes were defined as sequences sharing the same inferred V gene, J gene, and CDR3 amino acid sequence. The percentage overlap between two repertoires was calculated by dividing the number of shared unique clonotypes by the size of the smaller repertoire. RTK rarefaction, the Chao1 estimator, and Recon v2.1 estimates of unobserved clonotypes were used to assess repertoire richness. OLGA was used to compute generation probabilities for all TCRbeta clonotypes that the gDNA method yielded from a handful of donors. TCRdb took over this immuneACCESS table, retaining in-frame rearrangements with V and J assigned. Such tables are incomplete; in checked studies, under half of the missing clones stem from an unresolved V gene, and the remainder is unexplained. The D gene and trimming were derived from the DNA, and the V and J assignments and clone size from that table. The sample contains approximately 2.1 million clones, 85% to 95% of them found a single time. The top ten clones comprise 0.35% to 0.5% of the sample.

Donors were healthy HIV-negative adults with no recently reported acute infections or vaccinations. Every donor was a Caucasian adult living in Nashville, Tennessee, USA. Magnetic negative selection was used to enrich CD4+ T cells, after which naive cells were positively selected on CD45RA and the negative fraction became the memory subset. After blood collection by leukapheresis, PBMCs were isolated using Ficoll-Histopaque density gradient centrifugation and then cryopreserved in the vapor phase of liquid nitrogen. Analytical flow cytometry was used to check the purity and quantity of every magnetically sorted T cell population. Genomic DNA was isolated from every sorted fraction and measured by UV absorbance on a Nanodrop 2000c.

What was sequenced was naive CD4+ T cells from PBMCs. Interpreted using the paper, the cell subset or site label stands for: CD45RA+ positively selected. The chain employs TRBV2 and TRBJ2-2, with TRBD2 perhaps the D gene, on 6 matching bases. The TCR originated in a young man in good health. Some clones in this sample may be carry-over from other donors' samples. The DNA reads TGTGCCAGCAGTGAGGGGGGTGGCGTCGGGGAGCTGTTTTTT. This sequence encodes CASSEGGGVGELFF.